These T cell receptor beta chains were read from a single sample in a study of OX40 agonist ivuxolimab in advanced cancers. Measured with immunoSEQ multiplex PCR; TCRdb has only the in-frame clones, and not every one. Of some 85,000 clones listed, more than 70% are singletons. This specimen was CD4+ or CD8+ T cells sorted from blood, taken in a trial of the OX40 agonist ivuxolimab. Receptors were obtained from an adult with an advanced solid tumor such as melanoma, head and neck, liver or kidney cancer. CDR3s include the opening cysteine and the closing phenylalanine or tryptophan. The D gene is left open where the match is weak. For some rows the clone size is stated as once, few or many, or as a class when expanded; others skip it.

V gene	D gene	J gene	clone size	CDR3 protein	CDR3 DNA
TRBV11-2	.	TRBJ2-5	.	CASSLGSSAPQETQYF	TGTGCCAGCAGCTTAGGATCTTCGGCGCCTCAAGAGACCCAGTACTTC
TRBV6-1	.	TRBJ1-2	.	CASRTGTNSYGYTF	TGTGCCAGCCGTACCGGGACAAACTCCTATGGCTACACCTTC
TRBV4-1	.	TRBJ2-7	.	CASSQPQAGSSYEQYF	TGCGCCAGCAGCCAACCCCAGGCAGGCTCCTCCTACGAGCAGTACTTC
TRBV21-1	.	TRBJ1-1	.	CASSKAERRKNTEAFF	TGTGCCAGCAGCAAAGCTGAGAGACGGAAGAACACTGAAGCTTTCTTT
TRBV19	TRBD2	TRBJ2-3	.	CASRLAANTDTQYF	TGTGCCAGTCGACTAGCGGCTAACACAGATACGCAGTATTTT
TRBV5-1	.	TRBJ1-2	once	CASSFGGTNYGYTF	TGCGCCAGCAGCTTTGGGGGAACTAACTATGGCTACACCTTC
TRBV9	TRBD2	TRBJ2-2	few	CASSLKRGSGELFF	TGTGCCAGCAGCTTAAAGCGGGGTTCCGGGGAGCTGTTTTTT
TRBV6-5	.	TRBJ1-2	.	CAIGGGFEGYTF	TGTGCCATAGGCGGGGGTTTTGAAGGCTACACCTTC
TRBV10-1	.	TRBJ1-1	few	CASSESIPGRTEAFF	TGCGCCAGCAGTGAGTCGATCCCGGGCAGGACTGAAGCTTTCTTT
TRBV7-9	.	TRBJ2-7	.	CASSFKTNYEQYF	TGTGCCAGCAGCTTCAAGACAAACTACGAGCAGTACTTC
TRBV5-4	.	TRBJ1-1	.	CASSPPFGDTEAFF	TGTGCCAGCAGCCCACCCTTTGGGGACACTGAAGCTTTCTTT
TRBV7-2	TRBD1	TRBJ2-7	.	CASSLDRGLYEQYF	TGTGCCAGCAGCTTAGACAGGGGGCTCTACGAGCAGTACTTC
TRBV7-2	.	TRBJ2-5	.	CASSLGPKGETQYF	TGTGCCAGCAGCTTAGGTCCGAAGGGGGAGACCCAGTACTTC
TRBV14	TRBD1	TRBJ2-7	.	CASSQGSEFPGTALSYEQYF	TGTGCCAGCAGCCAAGGGTCTGAATTCCCGGGGACAGCCTTATCCTACGAGCAGTACTTC
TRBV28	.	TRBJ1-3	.	CASSLSGLADSGNTIYF	TGTGCCAGCAGTTTATCCGGGCTAGCGGACTCTGGAAACACCATATATTTT
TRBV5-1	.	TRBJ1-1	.	CASSPGESGKRGTEAFF	TGCGCCAGCAGCCCTGGAGAGTCAGGGAAACGAGGCACTGAAGCTTTCTTT
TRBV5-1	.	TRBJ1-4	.	CASSLAGTNEKLFF	TGCGCCAGCAGCTTGGCGGGGACTAATGAAAAACTGTTTTTT
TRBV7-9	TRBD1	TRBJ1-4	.	CASSSDQTGREKLFF	TGTGCCAGCAGCTCAGACCAGACAGGGCGAGAAAAACTGTTTTTT
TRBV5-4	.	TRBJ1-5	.	CASSLGFDQPQHF	TGTGCCAGCAGCTTGGGATTCGATCAGCCCCAGCATTTT
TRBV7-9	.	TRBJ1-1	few	CASTFGGSTTEAFF	TGTGCCAGCACCTTCGGGGGTAGTACGACTGAAGCTTTCTTT
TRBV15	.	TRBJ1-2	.	CATSRDRAGFGYTF	TGTGCCACCAGCAGAGATAGAGCAGGGTTTGGCTACACCTTC
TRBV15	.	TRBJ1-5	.	CATSRGGDGWQPQHF	TGTGCCACCAGCAGAGGTGGGGACGGGTGGCAGCCCCAGCATTTT
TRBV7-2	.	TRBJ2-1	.	CASSFPRRVGAEQFF	TGTGCCAGCAGCTTTCCCAGGCGGGTGGGGGCTGAGCAGTTCTTC
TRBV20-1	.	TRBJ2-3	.	CSARTGTTQYF	TGCAGTGCTAGGACTGGAACGACGCAGTATTTT
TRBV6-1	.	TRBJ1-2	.	CASSERWAYCCTF	TGTGCCAGCAGTGAAAGGTGGGCCTATTGTTGTACCTTC
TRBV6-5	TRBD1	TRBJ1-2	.	CASSEDRGGYGYTF	TGTGCCAGCAGTGAGGACAGGGGAGGCTATGGCTACACCTTC
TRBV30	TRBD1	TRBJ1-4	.	CAWSELGQGKEKLFF	TGTGCCTGGAGTGAATTGGGACAGGGAAAAGAAAAACTGTTTTTT
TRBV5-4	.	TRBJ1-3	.	CASSLEAGQVSGNTIYF	TGTGCCAGCAGCTTGGAGGCGGGCCAAGTGTCTGGAAACACCATATATTTT
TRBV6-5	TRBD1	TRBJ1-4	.	CASARGANEKLFF	TGTGCCTCGGCCAGGGGGGCTAATGAAAAACTGTTTTTT
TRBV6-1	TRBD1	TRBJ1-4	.	CASRPRGGLGEKLFF	TGTGCCAGCCGACCCAGGGGGGGGCTGGGTGAAAAACTGTTTTTT
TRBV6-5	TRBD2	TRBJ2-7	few	CASRYLAGGDEQYF	TGTGCCAGCAGATACCTAGCGGGGGGGGACGAGCAGTACTTC
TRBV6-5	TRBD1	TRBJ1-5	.	CASSYAGTGVQQPQHF	TGTGCCAGCAGTTACGCCGGGACAGGGGTCCAACAGCCCCAGCATTTT
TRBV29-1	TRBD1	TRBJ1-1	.	CSVGPQGATEAFF	TGCAGCGTCGGCCCCCAGGGGGCGACTGAAGCTTTCTTT
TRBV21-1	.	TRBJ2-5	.	CASNPDRGKETQYF	TGTGCCAGTAACCCGGACAGGGGCAAGGAGACCCAGTACTTC
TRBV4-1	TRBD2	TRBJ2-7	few	CASTKDPGGTSYEQYF	TGCGCCAGCACCAAAGATCCGGGGGGAACCTCCTACGAGCAGTACTTC
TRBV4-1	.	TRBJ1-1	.	CASSPKPWVGGHTEAFF	TGCGCCAGCAGCCCTAAGCCCTGGGTGGGGGGTCACACTGAAGCTTTCTTT
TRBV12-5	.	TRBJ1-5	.	CASGLVGRGNQPQHF	TGTGCTAGTGGTTTGGTAGGCAGAGGCAATCAGCCCCAGCATTTT
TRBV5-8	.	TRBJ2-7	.	CASSLYRGAYEQYF	TGTGCCAGCAGCTTGTATAGGGGGGCCTACGAGCAGTACTTC
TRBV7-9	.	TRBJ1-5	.	CASSLEDGNQPQHF	TGTGCCAGCAGCTTAGAGGACGGCAATCAGCCCCAGCATTTT
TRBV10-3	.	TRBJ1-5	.	CAITGDTYQPQHF	TGTGCCATCACCGGGGACACCTATCAGCCCCAGCATTTT
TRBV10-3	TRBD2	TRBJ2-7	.	CAIRPGLAGGRVYEQYF	TGTGCCATCAGGCCGGGACTAGCGGGGGGGCGTGTGTACGAGCAGTACTTC
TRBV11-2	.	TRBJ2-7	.	CASSLEFQGYEQYF	TGTGCCAGCAGCTTAGAGTTCCAGGGCTACGAGCAGTACTTC
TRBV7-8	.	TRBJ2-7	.	CASSPTALSLAEQYF	TGTGCCAGCAGCCCCACGGCCCTGAGTCTCGCCGAGCAGTACTTC
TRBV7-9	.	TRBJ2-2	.	CASSLAGFDTGELFF	TGTGCCAGCAGCTTAGCAGGGTTTGACACCGGGGAGCTGTTTTTT
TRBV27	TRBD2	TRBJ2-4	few	CASSPERGRRNIQYF	TGTGCCAGCAGTCCCGAGCGGGGGCGGCGGAACATTCAGTACTTC
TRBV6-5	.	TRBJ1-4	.	CASSYSASEKLFF	TGTGCCAGCAGTTACTCGGCGTCCGAAAAACTGTTTTTT
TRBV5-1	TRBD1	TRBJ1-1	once	CASSPWEGTDRNTEAFF	TGCGCCAGCAGCCCATGGGAAGGGACAGATAGGAACACTGAAGCTTTCTTT
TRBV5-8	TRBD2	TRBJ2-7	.	CASSLGGGIYEQYF	TGTGCCAGCAGCTTGGGCGGGGGGATCTACGAGCAGTACTTC
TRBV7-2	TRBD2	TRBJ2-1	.	CASSTGTSRANEQFF	TGTGCCAGCAGCACCGGGACTAGCCGGGCCAATGAGCAGTTCTTC
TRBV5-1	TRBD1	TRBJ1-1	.	CASSLGETGLAEAFF	TGCGCCAGCAGCTTGGGGGAGACAGGGCTGGCTGAAGCTTTCTTT
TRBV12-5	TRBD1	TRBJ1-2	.	CATRDRATTNYGYTF	TGTGCTACCAGGGACAGGGCAACCACTAACTATGGCTACACCTTC